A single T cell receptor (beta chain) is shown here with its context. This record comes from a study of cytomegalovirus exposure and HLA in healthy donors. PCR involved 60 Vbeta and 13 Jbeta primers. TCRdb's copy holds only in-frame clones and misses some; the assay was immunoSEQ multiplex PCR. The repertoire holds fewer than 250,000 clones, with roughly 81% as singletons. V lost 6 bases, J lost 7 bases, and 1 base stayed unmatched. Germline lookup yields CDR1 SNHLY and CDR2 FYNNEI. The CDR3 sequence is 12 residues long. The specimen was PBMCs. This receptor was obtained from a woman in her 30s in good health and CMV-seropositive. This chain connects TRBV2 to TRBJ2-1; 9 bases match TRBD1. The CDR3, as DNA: TGTGCCAGCAGGGACAGGGGAAATGAGCAGTTCTTC. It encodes CASRDRGNEQFF. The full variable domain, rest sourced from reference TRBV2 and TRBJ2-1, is EPEVTQTPSHQVTQMGQEVILRCVPISNHLYFYWYRQILGQKVEFLVSFYNNEISEKSEIFDDQFSVERPDGSNFTLKIRSTKLEDSAMYFCASRDRGNEQFFGPGTRLTVL.